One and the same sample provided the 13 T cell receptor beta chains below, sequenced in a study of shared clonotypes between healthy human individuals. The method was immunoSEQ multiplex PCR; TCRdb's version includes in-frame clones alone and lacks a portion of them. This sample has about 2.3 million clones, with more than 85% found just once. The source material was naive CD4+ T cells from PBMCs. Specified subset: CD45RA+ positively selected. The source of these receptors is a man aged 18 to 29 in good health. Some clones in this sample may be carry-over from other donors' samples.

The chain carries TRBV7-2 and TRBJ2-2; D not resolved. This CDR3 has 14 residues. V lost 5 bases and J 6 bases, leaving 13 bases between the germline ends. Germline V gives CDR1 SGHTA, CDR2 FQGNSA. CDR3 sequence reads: CASSLEVGAGELFF. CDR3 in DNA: TGTGCCAGCAGCCTAGAGGTTGGGGCCGGGGAGCTGTTTTTT.

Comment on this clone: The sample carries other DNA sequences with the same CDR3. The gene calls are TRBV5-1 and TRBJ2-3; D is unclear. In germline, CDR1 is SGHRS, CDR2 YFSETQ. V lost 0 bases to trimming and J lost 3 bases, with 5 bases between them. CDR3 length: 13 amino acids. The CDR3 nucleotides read TGCGCCAGCAGCTTGGTCGTTACAGATACGCAGTATTTT. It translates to CASSLVVTDTQYF.

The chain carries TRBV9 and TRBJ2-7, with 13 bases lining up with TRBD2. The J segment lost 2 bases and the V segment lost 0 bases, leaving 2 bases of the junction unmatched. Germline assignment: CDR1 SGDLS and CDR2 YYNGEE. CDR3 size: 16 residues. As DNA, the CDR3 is TGTGCCAGCAGCGTAGATGGGACTAGCGGGACCTACGAGCAGTACTTC. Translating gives CASSVDGTSGTYEQYF.

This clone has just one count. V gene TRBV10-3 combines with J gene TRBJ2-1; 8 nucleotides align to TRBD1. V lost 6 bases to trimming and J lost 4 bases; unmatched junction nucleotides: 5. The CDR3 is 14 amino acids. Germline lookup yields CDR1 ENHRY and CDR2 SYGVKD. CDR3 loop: CAISLTGDYNEQFF. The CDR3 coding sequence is TGTGCCATCAGCCTGACAGGGGATTACAATGAGCAGTTCTTC.

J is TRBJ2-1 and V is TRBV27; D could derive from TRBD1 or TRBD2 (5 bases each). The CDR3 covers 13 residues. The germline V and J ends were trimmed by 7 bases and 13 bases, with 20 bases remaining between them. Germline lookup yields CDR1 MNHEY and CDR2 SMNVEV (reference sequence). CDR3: CASILAGTTIQFF. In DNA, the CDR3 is TGTGCCAGCATCCTCGCCGGGACCACAATCCAGTTCTTC.

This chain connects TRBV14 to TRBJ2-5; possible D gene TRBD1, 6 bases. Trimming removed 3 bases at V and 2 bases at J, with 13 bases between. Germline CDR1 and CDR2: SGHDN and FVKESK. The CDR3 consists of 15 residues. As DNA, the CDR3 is TGTGCCAGCAGCCATTTGGGACAACCTCAAGAGACCCAGTACTTC. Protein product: CASSHLGQPQETQYF.

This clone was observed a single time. CDR3: CASSQDDRVSSYEQYF. The CDR3 DNA reads TGCGCCAGCAGCCAAGATGATAGGGTCAGTTCCTACGAGCAGTACTTC. V usage is TRBV4-1 and J usage is TRBJ2-7; D gene uncertain. Germline CDR1 and CDR2: MGHRA and YSYEKL. The ends were cut back, 0 bases at V and 1 base at J, with 13 bases in the middle. The CDR3 is made up of 16 amino acids.

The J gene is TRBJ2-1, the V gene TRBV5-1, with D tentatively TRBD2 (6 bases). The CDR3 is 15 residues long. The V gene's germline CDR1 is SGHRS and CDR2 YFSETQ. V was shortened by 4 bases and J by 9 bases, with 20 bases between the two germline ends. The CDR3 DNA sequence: TGCGCCAGCAGCACCATTCCTAGCGCGGACGGTGAGCAGTTCTTC. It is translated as CASSTIPSADGEQFF.

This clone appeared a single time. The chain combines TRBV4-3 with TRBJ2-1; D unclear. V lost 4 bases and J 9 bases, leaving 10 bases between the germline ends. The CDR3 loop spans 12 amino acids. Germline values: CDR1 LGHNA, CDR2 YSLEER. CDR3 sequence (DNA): TGCGCCAGCAGCCGTTTCTTGGGTGAGCAGTTCTTC. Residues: CASSRFLGEQFF.

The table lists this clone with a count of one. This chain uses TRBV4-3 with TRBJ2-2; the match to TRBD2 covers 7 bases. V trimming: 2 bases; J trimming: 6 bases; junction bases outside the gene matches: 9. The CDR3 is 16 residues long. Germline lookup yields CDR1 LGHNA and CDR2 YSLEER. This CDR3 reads CASSQLPGLAAGELFF. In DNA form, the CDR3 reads TGCGCCAGCAGCCAACTTCCCGGGCTAGCGGCCGGGGAGCTGTTTTTT.

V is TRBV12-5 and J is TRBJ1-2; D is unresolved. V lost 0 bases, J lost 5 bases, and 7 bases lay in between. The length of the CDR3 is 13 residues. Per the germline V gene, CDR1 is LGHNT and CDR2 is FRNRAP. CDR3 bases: TGTGCTAGTGGTTTGGTATCCGGGTATGGCTACACCTTC. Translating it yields CASGLVSGYGYTF. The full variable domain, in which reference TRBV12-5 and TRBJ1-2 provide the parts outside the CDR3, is DARVTQTPRHKVTEMGQEVTMRCQPILGHNTVFWYRQTMMQGLELLAYFRNRAPLDDSGMPKDRFSAEMPDATLATLKIQPSEPRDSAVYFCASGLVSGYGYTFGSGTRLTVV.

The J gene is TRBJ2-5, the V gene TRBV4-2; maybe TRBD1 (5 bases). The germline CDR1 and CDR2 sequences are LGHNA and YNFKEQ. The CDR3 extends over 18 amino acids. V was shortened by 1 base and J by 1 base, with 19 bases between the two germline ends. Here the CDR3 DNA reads TGTGCCAGCAGCCAAGTCGGTCTGGGGCAGGGCCGCCAAGAGACCCAGTACTTC. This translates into CASSQVGLGQGRQETQYF.

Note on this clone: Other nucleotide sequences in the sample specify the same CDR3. In DNA, the CDR3 is TGTGCCAGCTCACCGGACGCGGCCTACGAGCAGTACTTC. The encoded protein is CASSPDAAYEQYF. This chain uses TRBV18 with TRBJ2-7, with unresolved D. The CDR3 length is 13 residues. Trimming cost V 3 bases and J 2 bases, with 8 bases left between them. Looked up from germline, CDR1 is KGHSH and CDR2 is LQKENI. The complete variable domain, with remaining parts taken from reference TRBV18 and TRBJ2-7, reads NAGVMQNPRHLVRRRGQEARLRCSPMKGHSHVYWYRQLPEEGLKFMVYLQKENIIDESGMPKERFSAEFPKEGPSILRIQQVVRGDSAAYFCASSPDAAYEQYFGPGTRLTVT.